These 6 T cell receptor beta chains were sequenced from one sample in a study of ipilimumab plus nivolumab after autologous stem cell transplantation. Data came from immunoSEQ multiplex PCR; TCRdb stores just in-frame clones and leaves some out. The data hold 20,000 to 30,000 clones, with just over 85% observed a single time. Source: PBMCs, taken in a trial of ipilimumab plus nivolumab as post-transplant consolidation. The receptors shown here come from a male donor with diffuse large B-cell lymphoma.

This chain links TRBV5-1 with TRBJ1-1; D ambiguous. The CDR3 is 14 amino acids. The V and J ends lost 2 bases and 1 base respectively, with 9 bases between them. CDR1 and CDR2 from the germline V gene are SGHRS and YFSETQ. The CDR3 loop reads CASSFQQTNTEAFF. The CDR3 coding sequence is TGCGCCAGCAGCTTTCAACAGACGAACACTGAAGCTTTCTTT.

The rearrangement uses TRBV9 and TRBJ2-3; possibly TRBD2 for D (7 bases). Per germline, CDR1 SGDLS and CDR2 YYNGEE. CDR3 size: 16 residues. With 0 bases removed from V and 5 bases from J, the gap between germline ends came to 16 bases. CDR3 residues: CASSVGPGGLGDTQYF. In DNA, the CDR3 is TGTGCCAGCAGCGTAGGACCGGGGGGCCTTGGAGATACGCAGTATTTT.

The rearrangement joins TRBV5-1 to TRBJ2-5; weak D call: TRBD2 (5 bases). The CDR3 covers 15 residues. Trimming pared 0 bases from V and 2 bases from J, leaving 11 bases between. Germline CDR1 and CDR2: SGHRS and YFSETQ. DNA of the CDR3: TGCGCCAGCAGCTTGGGGAGCGGCGGGCAAGAGACCCAGTACTTC. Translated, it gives CASSLGSGGQETQYF.

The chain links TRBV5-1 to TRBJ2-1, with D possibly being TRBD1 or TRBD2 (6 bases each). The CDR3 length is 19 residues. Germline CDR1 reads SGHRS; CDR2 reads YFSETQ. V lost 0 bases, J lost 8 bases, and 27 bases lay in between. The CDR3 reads CASSLVGVGGEPLQYEQFF. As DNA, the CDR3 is TGCGCCAGCAGCTTGGTGGGGGTCGGGGGCGAACCCTTACAATATGAGCAGTTCTTC.

CDR3 residues: CASSSLGGSLYEQYF. Written as DNA, the CDR3 is TGTGCCAGCAGCTCCCTCGGCGGGTCCCTTTACGAGCAGTACTTC. The chain combines TRBV7-2 with TRBJ2-7, with TRBD2 as a possible D gene (5 bases). Trimming pared 4 bases from V and 4 bases from J, leaving 17 bases between. Germline V gene data show CDR1 as SGHTA and CDR2 as FQGNSA. This CDR3 region has 15 residues.

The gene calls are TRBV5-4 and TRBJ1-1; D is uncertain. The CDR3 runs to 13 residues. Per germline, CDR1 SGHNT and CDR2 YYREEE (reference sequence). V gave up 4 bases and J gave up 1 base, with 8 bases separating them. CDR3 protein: CASSVAPNTEAFF. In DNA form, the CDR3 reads TGTGCCAGCAGCGTGGCCCCGAACACTGAAGCTTTCTTT.